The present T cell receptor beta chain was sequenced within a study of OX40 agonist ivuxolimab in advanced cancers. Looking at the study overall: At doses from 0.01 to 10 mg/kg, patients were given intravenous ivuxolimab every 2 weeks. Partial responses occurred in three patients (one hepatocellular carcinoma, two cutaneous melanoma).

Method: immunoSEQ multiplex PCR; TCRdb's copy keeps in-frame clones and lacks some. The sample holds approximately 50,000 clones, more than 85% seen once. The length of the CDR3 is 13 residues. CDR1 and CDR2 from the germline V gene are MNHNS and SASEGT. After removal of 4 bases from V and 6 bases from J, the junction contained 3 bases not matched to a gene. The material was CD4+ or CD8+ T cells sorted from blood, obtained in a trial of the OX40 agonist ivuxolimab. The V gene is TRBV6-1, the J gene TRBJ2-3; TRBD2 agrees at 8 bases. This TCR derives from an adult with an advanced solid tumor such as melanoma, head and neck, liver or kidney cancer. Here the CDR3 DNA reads TGTGCCAGCAGTGCCAGCGGGAGCGATACGCAGTATTTT. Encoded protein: CASSASGSDTQYF.